Below, one TCR beta chain is given with its context. Its antigen is unidentified. The sample comes from a study of cytomegalovirus exposure and HLA in healthy donors. Study details: The study placed about four fifths of its 398 genotyped donors in the Caucasian-associated ancestry cluster. Study outcomes and limitations: In vitro checks showed that a few CMV-associated chains really do target CMV antigens. Indistinguishable V segments such as TRBV6-2 and TRBV6-3 were excluded.

The PCR employed 60 Vbeta primers together with 13 Jbeta primers. The protocol was immunoSEQ multiplex PCR, while the TCRdb copy is restricted to in-frame clones and leaves out a portion. The sample records over 150,000 clones, approximately 80% being singletons. Regarding donors, all were healthy bone marrow donors. CDR1 and CDR2 (germline): SGHAT, FQDESV (reference sequence). The CDR3 spans 14 residues. J was trimmed by 8 bases and V by 3 bases; bases with no gene match: 6. Input material: PBMCs. The clonotype comes from a man aged 45-65 years in good health and CMV-seropositive. The chain employs TRBV11-1 and TRBJ2-1, with 8 bases matching TRBD2. CDR3: CASSFGTSGDEQFF. The CDR3 region has the DNA TGTGCCAGCAGCTTCGGGACTAGTGGCGATGAGCAGTTCTTC. The full variable domain, its missing parts supplied by reference TRBV11-1 and TRBJ2-1, is EAEVAQSPRYKITEKSQAVAFWCDPISGHATLYWYRQILGQGPELLVQFQDESVVDDSQLPKDRFSAERLKGVDSTLKIQPAELGDSAMYLCASSFGTSGDEQFFGPGTRLTVL.